A selection of T cell receptor beta chains follows, all from one sample in a study of T cell repertoires in cytomegalovirus infection. TCRdb re-derived calls from the reads in MiXCR, one entry per CDR3 protein. This table has 750,000 to 950,000 distinct CDR3 sequences, almost 30% appearing once. The antigens for these receptors are not known. The sequencing here drew on cultured CD8+ T cells from PBMCs, taken from culture after CMV antigen stimulation. Every receptor here comes from a human donor in good health (CMV status not recorded). Some clones in this sample may be carry-over from other donors' samples. The CDR3 runs from the conserved cysteine through the conserved F or W. D genes are given only for firm matches. Only some rows state a clone size, as once, few, many or a class for expanded clones.

V gene: TRBV20-1
D gene: -
J gene: TRBJ1-2
clone size: many
CDR3 DNA: TGCAGTGCTAGGAGTCAGATCTTCGGGAGGATCTTC
CDR3 protein: CSARSQIFGRIF

V gene: TRBV27
D gene: -
J gene: TRBJ2-1
clone size: few
CDR3 DNA: TGTGCCAGCAGAGAAAGGGTTGGGAATGAGCAGTTCTTC
CDR3 protein: CASRERVGNEQFF

V gene: TRBV2
D gene: -
J gene: TRBJ1-6
clone size: -
CDR3 DNA: TGTGCCAGCAGGTCGGGACAAGAAAGCCTCTATAATTCACCCCTCCACTTT
CDR3 protein: CASRSGQESLYNSPLHF

V gene: TRBV5-1
D gene: TRBD2
J gene: TRBJ2-1
clone size: -
CDR3 DNA: TGCGCCAGCAGCTTGGGGGAGGGCTCCGATGAGCAGTTCTTC
CDR3 protein: CASSLGEGSDEQFF

V gene: TRBV2
D gene: -
J gene: TRBJ2-7
clone size: -
CDR3 DNA: TGTGCCAGCTATGCCGCCCAGGGAGAGTACGAGCAGTACTTC
CDR3 protein: CASYAAQGEYEQYF

V gene: TRBV3-1
D gene: -
J gene: TRBJ2-2
clone size: few
CDR3 DNA: TGTGCCAGCAGCCCTTTCGGGGGCGGGGTGCGCACCGGGGAGCTGTTTTTT
CDR3 protein: CASSPFGGGVRTGELFF

V gene: TRBV7-6
D gene: TRBD1
J gene: TRBJ1-1
clone size: -
CDR3 DNA: TGTGCCAGCAGCGGGTTACAGGGGGCCGTGACTGAAGCTTTCTTT
CDR3 protein: CASSGLQGAVTEAFF

V gene: TRBV10-2
D gene: TRBD1
J gene: TRBJ2-6
clone size: few
CDR3 DNA: TGCGCCAGCAGTGATGAGGGACAGCTCCTTTTC
CDR3 protein: CASSDEGQLLF

V gene: TRBV29-1
D gene: TRBD2
J gene: TRBJ2-5
clone size: -
CDR3 DNA: TGCAGCGTTGAAACGTGGGGGGGGACCCAGTACTTC
CDR3 protein: CSVETWGGTQYF

V gene: TRBV2
D gene: -
J gene: TRBJ1-2
clone size: -
CDR3 DNA: TGTGCCAGCCTTGGAAGGGCCTATGGCTACACCTTC
CDR3 protein: CASLGRAYGYTF

V gene: TRBV4-3
D gene: -
J gene: TRBJ2-2
clone size: -
CDR3 DNA: TGCGCCAGCAGCCAAGAGATCGGAGTTACCGGGGAGCTGTTTTTT
CDR3 protein: CASSQEIGVTGELFF

V gene: TRBV5-5
D gene: -
J gene: TRBJ2-1
clone size: -
CDR3 DNA: TGTGCCAGCAGCTTGAGGGCAGGGGGGGATGAGCAGTTCTTC
CDR3 protein: CASSLRAGGDEQFF

V gene: TRBV24-1
D gene: -
J gene: TRBJ2-1
clone size: -
CDR3 DNA: TGTGCCACCAGTGATCGTCTGGGGACAACGACTAGAGAAACCTACAATGAGCAGTTCTTC
CDR3 protein: CATSDRLGTTTRETYNEQFF

V gene: TRBV19
D gene: -
J gene: TRBJ1-1
clone size: -
CDR3 DNA: TGTGCCAGTAGTACGAGGACGGGGATGAACACTGAAGCTTTCTTT
CDR3 protein: CASSTRTGMNTEAFF

V gene: TRBV4-3
D gene: TRBD1
J gene: TRBJ2-1
clone size: many
CDR3 DNA: TGCGCCAGCAGCCACTCTCCTAACACAGGGGGCTTAGATGAGCAGTTCTTC
CDR3 protein: CASSHSPNTGGLDEQFF

V gene: TRBV6-4
D gene: -
J gene: TRBJ2-7
clone size: few
CDR3 DNA: TGTGCCAGCAGTGACCACCGAAAGCCGGACAGCTCGGAGGAGCAGTACTTC
CDR3 protein: CASSDHRKPDSSEEQYF

V gene: TRBV6-2/TRBV6-3
D gene: -
J gene: TRBJ1-5
clone size: -
CDR3 DNA: TGTGCCAGCAGTTGGGGCGCAACAGGGTTCGGTCAGCCCCAGCATTTT
CDR3 protein: CASSWGATGFGQPQHF

V gene: TRBV7-3
D gene: -
J gene: TRBJ2-1
clone size: few
CDR3 DNA: TGTGCCAGCAGCTTAATTTCAGGGGAAGATGAGCAGTTCTTC
CDR3 protein: CASSLISGEDEQFF

V gene: TRBV6-1
D gene: -
J gene: TRBJ2-7
clone size: -
CDR3 DNA: TGTGCCAGCAGTGAAAGGGACATTAGGTCTTACGAGCAGTACTTC
CDR3 protein: CASSERDIRSYEQYF

V gene: TRBV28
D gene: -
J gene: TRBJ1-5
clone size: -
CDR3 DNA: TGTGCCAGCAGTTTATTATTAGGGGCCGGTCAGCCCCAGCATTTT
CDR3 protein: CASSLLLGAGQPQHF

V gene: TRBV27
D gene: TRBD1
J gene: TRBJ1-2
clone size: -
CDR3 DNA: TGTGCCAGCAGTTCCGACAGGGGGCGCTTGAGCGGCTACACCTTC
CDR3 protein: CASSSDRGRLSGYTF

V gene: TRBV10-3
D gene: -
J gene: TRBJ2-1
clone size: -
CDR3 DNA: TGTGCCATCCAAGCCCGGGGGCCCCTTTGGGATGAGCAGTTCTTC
CDR3 protein: CAIQARGPLWDEQFF